Listed here are 13 T cell receptor beta chains from one sample, sequenced in a study of low-dose radiotherapy and immunotherapy resistance in tumors (dated 2022 in TCRdb). Sequencing used an Illumina HiSeq 2500. Superscript III and a set of TRAV- and TRBV-specific primers were used to synthesize first-strand cDNA, so that both TCRalpha and TCRbeta chains were covered. A roughly 18-cycle PCR with Phusion amplified the TCRs, pairing a constant-region primer with the adapter that was attached to the V primers. TCRdb reworked the public reads: Q25 trimming with fastp, MiXCR clone assembly, productive beta chains retained. Entries are consolidated by CDR3 protein sequence, retaining the most common genes and DNA. The sample yields 75,000 to 95,000 distinct CDR3 sequences; approximately 19% were counted once. The top ten clonotypes cover around 6.3% of the sample. The meaning of the sample's time point label: before trial treatment.

Sequencing used PBMCs, obtained before treatment. All receptors derive from a male donor with prostate cancer.

This clonotype was found many times. The chain links TRBV9 to TRBJ2-2; 7 bases are shared with TRBD2. The junction had 7 bases not matched to a gene; V was cut back by 0 bases and J by 2 bases. Per germline, CDR1 SGDLS and CDR2 YYNGEE. The length of the CDR3 is 17 residues. CDR3 protein: CASSVVGASGNTGELFF. In nucleotides, the CDR3 is TGTGCCAGCAGCGTAGTAGGAGCTAGCGGAAACACCGGGGAGCTGTTTTTT.

This clonotype has only a few counts. This CDR3 reads CASSHFPSTGGAAGELFF. In DNA form, the CDR3 reads TGTGCCAGCAGCCATTTCCCCTCGACAGGGGGCGCGGCCGGGGAGCTGTTTTTT. The rearrangement uses TRBV3-1 and TRBJ2-2, with 10 bases aligning to TRBD1. Germline CDR1 LGHDT, CDR2 YNNKEL (reference sequence). This CDR3 contains 18 residues. After removal of 3 bases from V and 6 bases from J, the junction contained 13 bases not matched to a gene.

This clonotype came up many times. The CDR3 bases are TGCGCCAGCAGCTTGACAGGGGGTACCTACAATGAGCAGTTCTTC. It translates to CASSLTGGTYNEQFF. The chain uses TRBV5-1 and TRBJ2-1, with 8 bases that match TRBD1. The CDR3 extends over 15 amino acids. V trimming: 1 base; J trimming: 2 bases; junction bases outside the gene matches: 2. CDR1 and CDR2 from the germline V gene are SGHRS and YFSETQ.

This clonotype was counted at least ten times. This rearrangement joins TRBV6-6 to TRBJ2-7, with 9 bases that match TRBD1. Germline assignment: CDR1 MNHNY and CDR2 SVGAGI (reference sequence). Losses at the gene ends were 0 bases for V and 4 bases for J; bases not matched to a gene: 7. The CDR3 is made up of 16 amino acids. The DNA for the CDR3 is TGTGCCAGCAGTTACTCGACGGACAGGGGATATTACGAGCAGTACTTC. Encoded protein: CASSYSTDRGYYEQYF.

This clonotype was observed many times. The chain links TRBV5-1 to TRBJ2-3, with D possibly called TRBD1 or TRBD2 (5 bases each). The CDR3 runs to 11 residues. The V gene's germline CDR1 is SGHRS and CDR2 YFSETQ. V was shortened by 1 base and J by 13 bases, with 10 bases between the two germline ends. CDR3: CASSLTGREYF. CDR3 DNA: TGCGCCAGCAGCTTGACGGGACGGGAGTATTTT.

This clonotype was counted ten times or more. The chain employs TRBV24-1 and TRBJ1-2; D might be TRBD1 (5 bases). CDR3 length: 15 residues. The V gene's germline CDR1 is KGHDR and CDR2 SFDVKD. V lost 2 bases to trimming and J lost 8 bases, with 17 bases between them. CDR3 sequence reads: CATSDSGRGKMGYTF. As DNA, the CDR3 is TGTGCCACCAGTGATTCGGGACGGGGGAAAATGGGCTACACCTTC.

There are many counts of this clonotype. The rearrangement joins TRBV20-1 to TRBJ2-1; D perhaps matches TRBD2 (7 bases). Germline-derived CDR1 and CDR2 are DFQATT and SNEGSKA (reference sequence). The CDR3 is 16 amino acids. V lost 1 base, J lost 2 bases, and 15 bases lay in between. The CDR3 protein is CSARVRGGRAYNEQFF. The CDR3 DNA is TGCAGTGCTAGAGTTCGCGGGGGCCGGGCCTACAATGAGCAGTTCTTC.

There are many counts of this clonotype. The V and J genes are TRBV2 and TRBJ2-3; D is unresolved. V was pared by 4 bases and J by 3 bases, with 8 bases between. The germline gives CDR1 SNHLY, CDR2 FYNNEI. The length of the CDR3 is 13 residues. In DNA form, the CDR3 reads TGTGCCAGCAGTGTTACCAATACAGATACGCAGTATTTT. This gives the protein CASSVTNTDTQYF.

This clonotype appeared many times. The chain carries TRBV19 and TRBJ2-7; 9 nucleotides match TRBD1. CDR3 length equals 15 residues. Looked up from germline, CDR1 is LNHDA and CDR2 is SQIVND (reference sequence). V dropped 4 bases and J dropped 3; count of bases not matched to a gene: 7. CDR3 in amino acids: CASSSGDRAYYEQYF. In DNA form, the CDR3 reads TGTGCCAGTAGTAGCGGGGACAGGGCTTACTACGAGCAGTACTTC. Full variable domain (remainder filled in from reference TRBV19 and TRBJ2-7): DGGITQSPKYLFRKEGQNVTLSCEQNLNHDAMYWYRQDPGQGLRLIYYSQIVNDFQKGDIAEGYSVSREKKESFPLTVTSAQKNPTAFYLCASSSGDRAYYEQYFGPGTRLTVT.

This clonotype has a count of ten or more. The CDR3 sequence is CASSLTPLFPSGGSERNEQFF. The CDR3 nucleotides are TGTGCCAGCAGCTTAACCCCCCTTTTTCCGAGCGGGGGCTCGGAGCGCAATGAGCAGTTCTTC. The genes are TRBV7-3 and TRBJ2-1; the match to TRBD2 covers 8 bases. The length of the CDR3 is 21 residues. Trimming at V came to 0 bases and at J to 6 bases, leaving 22 bases not matched to a gene. Germline values: CDR1 SGHTA, CDR2 FQGTGA. The full variable domain, completed using reference TRBV7-3 and TRBJ2-1, is GAGVSQTPSNKVTEKGKYVELRCDPISGHTALYWYRQSLGQGPEFLIYFQGTGAADDSGLPNDRFFAVRPEGSVSTLKIQRTERGDSAVYLCASSLTPLFPSGGSERNEQFFGPGTRLTVL.

Ten or more counts support this clonotype. CDR3 coding DNA: TGTGCCAGCAGTTTGACTAGCGGGAGTAACGAGCAGTACTTC. Translating it yields CASSLTSGSNEQYF. This sequence joins TRBV28 and TRBJ2-7; TRBD2 agrees at 12 bases. This CDR3 has 14 residues. V lost 3 bases to trimming and J lost 5 bases; unmatched junction nucleotides: 2. Per germline, CDR1 MDHEN and CDR2 SYDVKM.

This clonotype was counted ten times or more. The chain has TRBV28 and TRBJ1-2; tentative D call: TRBD1 (5 bases). Trimming took off 5 bases at V and 8 bases at J, with 15 bases between the two ends. Germline CDR1 and CDR2: MDHEN and SYDVKM. There are 13 residues in the CDR3. The CDR3 here is CASSRLGTLGYTF. CDR3 nucleotide sequence: TGTGCCAGCAGTCGCCTCGGGACTTTGGGCTACACCTTC.

The chain combines TRBV6-5 with TRBJ2-1; TRBD2 agrees at 8 bases. From germline, CDR1 is MNHEY and CDR2 SVGAGI. This CDR3 comprises 16 residues. J gave up 8 bases and V 2 bases, and 11 bases lay outside the gene matches. The CDR3 DNA follows: TGTGCCAGCAGTTACCTATCGGGGGGGCCAGGCGATGAGCAGTTCTTC. Protein sequence: CASSYLSGGPGDEQFF.